This T cell receptor beta chain appears in the sequencing data of a study of tumour-infiltrating T cells in Burkitt lymphoma. Study information: Overall and progression-free survival were predicted by productive clonality.

This table comes from immunoSEQ multiplex PCR, and its TCRdb copy is limited to in-frame clones, with some not included. Counted here are 4,000 to 5,500 clones, roughly a tenth occurring once; the ten biggest clones make up approximately 2.2%. V gave up 6 bases and J gave up 2 bases, with 8 bases separating them. The CDR3 length is 13 residues. From germline, CDR1 is SGHVS and CDR2 FQNEAQ. The sample comprised tumor tissue. The chain couples TRBV7-8 to TRBJ1-5; unclear D gene. This sequence was found in a human donor with diffuse large B-cell lymphoma. In nucleotides, the CDR3 is TGTGCCAGCAGGCTTTCGGGCAATCAGCCCCAGCATTTT. It specifies CASRLSGNQPQHF.